This T cell receptor beta chain was found in a study of T cells in Graves' hyperthyroidism and ophthalmopathy. General study findings and limits: With a median lead of approximately 6.4 months before onset, the model predicted ophthalmopathy. Most expanded thyroid clonotypes above 0.001 recurred in blood.

The CDR3 totals 14 residues. V was cut by 5 bases and J by 7 bases, with 12 bases left in between. Germline V lookup: CDR1 MDHEN, CDR2 SYDVKM. The sample holds many counts of this clonotype. The antigen is not known. Recently diagnosed hyperthyroidism of less than 2 months' duration affected patients aged 18 to 65. Uncontrolled infections, other autoimmune diseases, pregnancy or lactation led to exclusion of patients. TCR beta CDR3 region amplification was performed from RNA transcripts. First-round RT-PCR targeting the TCR CDR3 was performed with the HTBI primer set. TCRdb re-called the multiplex PCR reads with MiXCR, one entry per CDR3 protein. Altogether about 420,000 distinct CDR3 sequences are present, roughly an eighth being singletons, with the ten largest covering 5% to 6.5%.

The chain uses TRBV28 and TRBJ1-6, with D perhaps matching TRBD1 (5 bases). The sequenced material came from blood. This TCR derives from a woman under 30 with Graves' hyperthyroidism. The CDR3, as DNA: TGTGCCAGCAGTGACCAGGGCTTCAATTCACCCCTCCACTTT. Encoded protein: CASSDQGFNSPLHF.